The TCR beta chain under discussion was sequenced for a study of blood T cell repertoires in COVID-19. Study summary: COVID-19 samples collected from the United States, Italy and Spain covered acute and convalescent phases. Sample material is recorded as cDNA or gDNA derived from T cells, B-cell-depleted T cells, or PBMCs.

The CDR3 has 16 residues. V was pared by 1 base and J by 5 bases, with 7 bases of the junction left unmatched. Per the germline V gene, CDR1 is SGHTA and CDR2 is FQGTGA. Measured with immunoSEQ multiplex PCR; TCRdb has only the in-frame clones, and not every one. The sample holds 450,000 or so clones, around 90% seen once. The sample was peripheral blood. The chain is built from TRBV7-3 and TRBJ2-2, with 7 bases identical to TRBD2. The receptor was isolated from a man aged 18 to 30 with COVID-19, enrolled during active disease. Here the CDR3 reads CASSLRGRERTGELFF. The DNA for the CDR3 is TGTGCCAGCAGCTTAAGAGGGCGGGAGAGGACCGGGGAGCTGTTTTTT.